The 5 T cell receptor beta chains in this list originate from one sample, sequenced in a study of blood T cell repertoires in COVID-19. Profiled with immunoSEQ multiplex PCR; TCRdb holds only in-frame clones, not every one. There are about 250,000 clones in the sample; roughly 80% occur only once, and 3.6% lies in the top ten. The sample was PBMCs or T cells enriched from blood (not recorded which). The receptors were sampled from a middle-aged woman who had been exposed to COVID-19.

The table lists this clone with a few counts. The chain uses TRBV5-1 and TRBJ2-5; 15 bases agree with TRBD2. The CDR3 has 19 residues. CDR1 SGHRS and CDR2 YFSETQ come from the germline V gene. Germline trimming cut 3 bases from V and 1 base from J; bases unmatched to any gene: 10. CDR3 DNA: TGCGCCAGCAGCTCGGAGGGGACTAGCGGGGGGCCTAGCCAAGAGACCCAGTACTTC. Translating gives CASSSEGTSGGPSQETQYF.

The genes are TRBV6-5 and TRBJ1-1, with D uncertain. Trimming took 6 bases from V and 0 from J, leaving 5 bases between them. The CDR3 sequence is 12 residues long. Germline CDR1 MNHEY, CDR2 SVGAGI. The CDR3 loop reads CASRQVNTEAFF. In nucleotides, the CDR3 is TGTGCCAGCAGGCAGGTGAACACTGAAGCTTTCTTT.

The chain couples TRBV3-1 (or the pseudogene TRBV3-2) to TRBJ2-7; 8 bases line up with TRBD2. With V trimmed by 2 bases and J by 4 bases, 7 bases remained unmatched. The length of the CDR3 is 15 residues. From germline, CDR1 is LGHDT and CDR2 YNNKEL (reference sequence). The CDR3 DNA reads as TGTGCCAGCAGCCAACCCGGGGGGGCCGGGTACGAGCAGTACTTC. Translated: CASSQPGGAGYEQYF.

The chain couples TRBV5-6 to TRBJ1-2; 9 bases are a match to TRBD1. The J segment lost 8 bases and the V segment lost 4 bases, leaving 9 bases of the junction unmatched. The CDR3 loop spans 14 amino acids. CDR1 and CDR2 (germline): SGHDT, YYEEEE. The CDR3 protein is CASSPGTGLLGYTF. The CDR3 bases are TGTGCCAGCAGCCCCGGGACAGGGTTGTTAGGCTACACCTTC.

This clone was counted a single time. The chain carries TRBV2 and TRBJ2-1; 12 bases map to TRBD2. This CDR3 is 15 amino acids long. The trim removed 4 bases at V and 2 bases at J, leaving 0 bases unmatched. Germline lookup yields CDR1 SNHLY and CDR2 FYNNEI. The CDR3 region is CASSGTSGAYNEQFF. The DNA of the CDR3 is TGTGCCAGCAGTGGGACTAGCGGGGCCTACAATGAGCAGTTCTTC.